This TCR beta chain was identified during a study of shared clonotypes between healthy human individuals. Study context: CD4 naive cells filled three plates per donor, CD4 memory three, CD8 naive two and CD8 memory one. Overall study results and limits: Shared across four donors were around 5% of the naive CD4 clonotypes. The study sampled only blood, and tissue repertoires likely differ.

TCRdb's table, derived via immunoSEQ multiplex PCR, lists solely in-frame clones and lacks some. The sample lists about 700,000 clones, approximately 79% occurring once. The germline V and J ends were trimmed by 4 bases and 0 bases, with 13 bases remaining between them. CDR1 is KGHSH, CDR2 LQKENI, per germline. The CDR3 is made up of 15 amino acids. Those who donated were healthy HIV-negative adults, with no recent acute infections or vaccinations reported. As to this clone: Its antigen is unknown.

The receptor was isolated from a woman in her thirties in good health. The rearrangement uses TRBV18 and TRBJ2-7; D remains ambiguous. The sample consisted of memory CD4+ T cells sorted from blood. Indicated subset: CD45RA-negative fraction. CDR3 sequence reads: CASSLSGLSSYEQYF. CDR3 bases: TGTGCCAGCTCACTCTCCGGGTTGAGCTCCTACGAGCAGTACTTC.